A selection of T cell receptor beta chains follows, all from one sample in a study of T-cell memory formation after mild COVID-19. MiXCR, applied by TCRdb to the 5' RACE reads, yields one record per CDR3 protein. The repertoire has about 430,000 distinct CDR3 sequences, 20% to 30% of them found once; the top ten carry around 8.1%. The sequencing sample was made of PBMCs or a T cell subset sorted from them (not recorded which). These receptors were taken from an adult woman who had mild COVID-19 (a few samples of this study predate the infection). Cell type and time point are not known. Both conserved end residues are part of each CDR3. Fields, in order: J gene, V gene, CDR3 protein.

TRBJ2-7 TRBV7-9 CASSPLGFERTYEQYF
TRBJ2-1 TRBV27 CASSLTSGSYNEQFF
TRBJ2-1 TRBV14 CASSQDLRTSPNQFF
TRBJ2-3 TRBV7-3 CASSKGDTQYF
TRBJ2-3 TRBV19 CASSIGEPRTDTQYF
TRBJ1-2 TRBV15 CATSEEGDRVIYGYTF
TRBJ1-5 TRBV5-1 CASSLEAGTNQPQHF
TRBJ1-5 TRBV15 CATSRAVGQGKEPQHF
TRBJ2-7 TRBV12-3/TRBV12-4 CASKVHYSSYEQYF
TRBJ2-3 TRBV5-1 CASSTPTGTDTQYF
TRBJ2-6 TRBV5-6 CASSSTDLSRDSGANVLTF
TRBJ1-1 TRBV3-1 CASSQLGGFRAFF
TRBJ2-2 TRBV5-1 CASSLEQVIHPGELFF
TRBJ1-2 TRBV29-1 CSVEPTGTNYGYTF
TRBJ1-1 TRBV7-6 CASSQNQNTEAFF
TRBJ2-3 TRBV7-9 CASSPRQGEPRGTQYF
TRBJ1-2 TRBV5-1 CASSALRDGYGYTF
TRBJ2-7 TRBV29-1 CSAKTTKDSLEQYF
TRBJ2-7 TRBV4-1 CASSQSGEPFYEQYF
TRBJ1-6 TRBV18 CASSPGEAPLGNSPLHF